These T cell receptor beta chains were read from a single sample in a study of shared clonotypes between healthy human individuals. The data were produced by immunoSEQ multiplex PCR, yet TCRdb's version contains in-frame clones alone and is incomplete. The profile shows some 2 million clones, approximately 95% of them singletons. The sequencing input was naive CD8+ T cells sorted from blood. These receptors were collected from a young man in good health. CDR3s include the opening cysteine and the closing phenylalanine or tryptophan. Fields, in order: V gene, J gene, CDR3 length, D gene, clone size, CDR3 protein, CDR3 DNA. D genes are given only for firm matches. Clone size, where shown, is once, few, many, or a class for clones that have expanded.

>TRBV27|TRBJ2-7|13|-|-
CASSLTPGYEQYF
TGTGCCAGCAGCCTAACCCCCGGCTACGAGCAGTACTTC
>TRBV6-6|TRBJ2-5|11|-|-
CAIKWGQTQYF
TGTGCCATCAAATGGGGGCAGACCCAGTACTTC
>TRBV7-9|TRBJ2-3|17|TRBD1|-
CASRGSSGTEDTDTQYF
TGTGCCAGCAGGGGGTCCTCGGGGACAGAGGACACAGATACGCAGTATTTT
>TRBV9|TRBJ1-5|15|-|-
CASSPAGAVNQPQHF
TGTGCCAGCAGCCCCGCCGGGGCGGTCAATCAGCCCCAGCATTTT
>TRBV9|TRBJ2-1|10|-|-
CASSPNEQFF
TGTGCCAGCAGCCCAAATGAGCAGTTCTTC
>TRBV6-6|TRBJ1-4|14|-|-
CASRRVASLEKLFF
TGTGCCAGCAGACGGGTAGCGTCACTTGAAAAACTGTTTTTT
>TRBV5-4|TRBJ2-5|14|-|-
CASSSRDGSETQYF
TGTGCCAGCAGCTCACGGGATGGCTCGGAGACCCAGTACTTC
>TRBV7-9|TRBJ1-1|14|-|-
CASSLEGDDTEAFF
TGTGCCAGCAGCTTAGAGGGGGATGACACTGAAGCTTTCTTT
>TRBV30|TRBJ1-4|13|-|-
CAWSFEGGEKLFF
TGTGCCTGGAGCTTCGAGGGTGGAGAAAAACTGTTTTTT
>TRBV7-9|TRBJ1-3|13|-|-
CASSSDERNTIYF
TGTGCCAGCAGCTCGGACGAGAGAAACACCATATATTTT
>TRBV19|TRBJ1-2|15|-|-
CASRNPGLPNYGYTF
TGTGCCAGTCGAAACCCGGGACTTCCTAACTATGGCTACACCTTC
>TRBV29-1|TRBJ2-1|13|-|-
CSVDPGLNNEQFF
TGCAGCGTTGACCCGGGACTCAACAATGAGCAGTTCTTC
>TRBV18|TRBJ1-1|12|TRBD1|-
CASSRETGEAFF
TGTGCCAGCTCACGGGAGACAGGGGAAGCTTTCTTT
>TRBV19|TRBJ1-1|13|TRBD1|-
CASLGQMNTEAFF
TGTGCCAGCCTGGGACAGATGAACACTGAAGCTTTCTTT
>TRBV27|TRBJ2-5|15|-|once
CASSAGSGGPETQYF
TGTGCCAGCAGTGCCGGGAGTGGGGGGCCGGAGACCCAGTACTTC
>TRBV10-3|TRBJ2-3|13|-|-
CAISETPADTQYF
TGTGCCATCAGTGAAACGCCCGCAGATACGCAGTATTTT
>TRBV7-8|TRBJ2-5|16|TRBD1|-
CASSRANRGPIETQYF
TGTGCCAGCAGCCGAGCGAACAGGGGGCCAATCGAGACCCAGTACTTC
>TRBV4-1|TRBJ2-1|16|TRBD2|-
CASSPWTSGRSDEQFF
TGCGCCAGCAGCCCTTGGACTAGCGGGAGATCCGATGAGCAGTTCTTC
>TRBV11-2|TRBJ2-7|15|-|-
CASSLDSGAASEQYF
TGTGCCAGCAGCTTAGATTCCGGGGCGGCCAGCGAGCAGTACTTC
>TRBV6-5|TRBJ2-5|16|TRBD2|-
CASSYGLAEPQETQYF
TGTGCCAGCAGTTACGGGCTAGCGGAACCACAAGAGACCCAGTACTTC
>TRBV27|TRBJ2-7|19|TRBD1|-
CASSPLGQGFHDIYYEQYF
TGTGCCAGCAGCCCCCTGGGACAGGGATTTCACGACATTTACTACGAGCAGTACTTC
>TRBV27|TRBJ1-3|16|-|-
CASSPSGGGSGNTIYF
TGTGCCAGCAGTCCCTCGGGCGGGGGCAGTGGAAACACCATATATTTT
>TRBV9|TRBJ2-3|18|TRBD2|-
CASSVAGLAGVGTDTQYF
TGTGCCAGCAGCGTAGCGGGACTAGCGGGAGTTGGCACAGATACGCAGTATTTT
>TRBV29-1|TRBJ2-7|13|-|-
CSVEAPGLGEQYF
TGCAGCGTTGAAGCCCCCGGGCTTGGGGAGCAGTACTTC
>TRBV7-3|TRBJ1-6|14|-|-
CASSLGSFNSPLHF
TGTGCCAGCAGCTTGGGTTCATTTAATTCACCCCTCCACTTT
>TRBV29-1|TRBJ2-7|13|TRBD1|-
CSVRTGGGYEQYF
TGCAGCGTTAGGACAGGGGGAGGCTACGAGCAGTACTTC
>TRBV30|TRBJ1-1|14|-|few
CAWSGARMNTEAFF
TGTGCCTGGAGTGGGGCTAGGATGAACACTGAAGCTTTCTTT
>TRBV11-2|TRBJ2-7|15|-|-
CASSLVLGRYYEQYF
TGTGCCAGCAGCTTAGTTTTAGGGAGGTACTACGAGCAGTACTTC
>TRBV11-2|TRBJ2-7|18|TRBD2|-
CASSLDAIAGGPLGEQYF
TGTGCCAGCAGCTTAGATGCGATAGCGGGAGGGCCCCTAGGGGAGCAGTACTTC
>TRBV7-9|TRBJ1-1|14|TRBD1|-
CASSTGGVYTEAFF
TGTGCCAGCAGCACAGGGGGGGTCTACACTGAAGCTTTCTTT
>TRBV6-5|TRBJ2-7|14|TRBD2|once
CASSYTREGYEQYF
TGTGCCAGCAGTTACACCCGGGAGGGCTACGAGCAGTACTTC
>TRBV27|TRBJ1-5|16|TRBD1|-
CASSPQGVYSNQPQHF
TGTGCCAGCAGTCCCCAGGGGGTTTATAGCAATCAGCCCCAGCATTTT
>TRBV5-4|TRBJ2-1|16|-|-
CASSLPRRDSYNEQFF
TGTGCCAGCAGCTTGCCGCGGCGCGACTCCTACAATGAGCAGTTCTTC
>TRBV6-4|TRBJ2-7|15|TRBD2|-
CASSQILAGVYEQYF
TGTGCCAGCAGCCAAATTCTAGCGGGAGTATACGAGCAGTACTTC
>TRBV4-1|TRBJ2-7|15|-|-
CASSQDPRSSYEQYF
TGCGCCAGCAGCCAAGATCCCCGGAGCTCCTACGAGCAGTACTTC
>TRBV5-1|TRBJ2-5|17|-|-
CASSSVWGDEYQETQYF
TGCGCCAGCAGCTCCGTGTGGGGGGACGAGTACCAAGAGACCCAGTACTTC
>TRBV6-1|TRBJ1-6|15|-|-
CASSGTGLFNSPLHF
TGTGCCAGCAGTGGAACAGGTCTGTTTAATTCACCCCTCCACTTT
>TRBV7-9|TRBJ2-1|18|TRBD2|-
CASSLVPSLAGGLYEQFF
TGTGCCAGCAGCTTAGTGCCATCACTAGCGGGAGGGCTCTATGAGCAGTTCTTC
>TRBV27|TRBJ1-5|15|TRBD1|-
CASSVDRGPGQPQHF
TGTGCCAGCAGTGTGGACAGGGGGCCGGGGCAGCCCCAGCATTTT
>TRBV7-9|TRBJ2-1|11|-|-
CASSLSDEQFF
TGTGCCAGCAGCTTAAGTGATGAGCAGTTCTTC
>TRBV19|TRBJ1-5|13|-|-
CALKGLPGQPQHF
TGTGCCCTTAAGGGACTTCCCGGTCAGCCCCAGCATTTT
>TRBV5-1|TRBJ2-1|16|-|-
CASSLVPDSRYNEQFF
TGCGCCAGCAGCTTGGTCCCAGACTCTCGTTACAATGAGCAGTTCTTC
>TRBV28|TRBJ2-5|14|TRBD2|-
CASTLAGTPETQYF
TGTGCCAGCACCCTAGCGGGGACCCCAGAGACCCAGTACTTC
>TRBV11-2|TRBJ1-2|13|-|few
CASSLNRADGYTF
TGTGCCAGCAGCTTAAACAGGGCGGATGGCTACACCTTC
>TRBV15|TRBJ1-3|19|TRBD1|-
CATSRDYGTGVFSGNTIYF
TGTGCCACCAGCAGAGATTACGGGACAGGGGTATTCTCTGGAAACACCATATATTTT
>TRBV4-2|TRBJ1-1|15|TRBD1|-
CASSQLEGARTEAFF
TGTGCCAGCAGCCAATTGGAGGGGGCGCGTACTGAAGCTTTCTTT
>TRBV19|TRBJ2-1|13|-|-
CASSIFRDNEQFF
TGTGCCAGTAGTATATTCAGGGACAATGAGCAGTTCTTC
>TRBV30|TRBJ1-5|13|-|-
CAWRGDSNQPQHF
TGTGCCTGGAGAGGGGATAGCAATCAGCCCCAGCATTTT
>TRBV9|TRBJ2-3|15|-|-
CASSTGGGGVDTQYF
TGTGCCAGCAGCACCGGTGGAGGGGGCGTAGATACGCAGTATTTT
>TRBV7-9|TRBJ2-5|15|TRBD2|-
CASSNPWGGNETQYF
TGTGCCAGCAGCAACCCGTGGGGGGGTAACGAGACCCAGTACTTC
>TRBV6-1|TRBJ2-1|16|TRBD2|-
CASSGPGLAAYNEQFF
TGTGCCAGCAGTGGTCCGGGACTAGCGGCCTACAATGAGCAGTTCTTC
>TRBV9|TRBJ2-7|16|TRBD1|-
CASSVAETGGTYEQYF
TGTGCCAGCAGCGTAGCTGAGACAGGGGGGACCTACGAGCAGTACTTC
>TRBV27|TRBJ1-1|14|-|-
CASSSPQGNTEAFF
TGTGCCAGCAGTTCCCCCCAGGGGAACACTGAAGCTTTCTTT
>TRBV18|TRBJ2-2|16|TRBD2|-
CASSPGTSGETGELFF
TGTGCCAGCTCACCTGGGACTAGCGGGGAGACCGGGGAGCTGTTTTTT
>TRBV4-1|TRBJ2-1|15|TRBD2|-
CASSQEGLAGDEQFF
TGCGCCAGCAGCCAAGAGGGACTAGCGGGAGATGAGCAGTTCTTC